These 30 T cell receptor beta chains share one sample of origin, sequenced in a study of cytotoxic CD8 clonotypes in ibrutinib-treated CLL. TCRdb's copy holds only in-frame clones and misses some; the assay was immunoSEQ multiplex PCR. This table holds about 120,000 clones, 75% to 90% found once. Sample: PBMCs, taken after 24 months of ibrutinib treatment. The receptors derive from a human donor with chronic lymphocytic leukemia.

The genes are TRBV5-8 and TRBJ2-3; D perhaps matches TRBD1 (6 bases). The germline gives CDR1 SGHTS, CDR2 YDEGEE. V gave up 4 bases and J gave up 6 bases, with 9 bases separating them. The CDR3 is 12 amino acids. CDR3 in amino acids: CASSIDRDTQYF. CDR3 nucleotides: TGTGCCAGCAGCATCGACAGGGATACGCAGTATTTT.

In its sample, this clone was seen once. This chain's CDR3 is CASSRKPGAVDGYTF. The CDR3 DNA is TGTGCCAGCAGCCGAAAGCCAGGGGCAGTGGATGGCTACACCTTC. J is TRBJ1-2 and V is TRBV11-2; a possible D gene is TRBD1 (6 bases). Germline V gene data show CDR1 as SGHAT and CDR2 as FQNNGV. The CDR3 contains 15 residues. The germline V and J ends were trimmed by 5 bases and 6 bases, with 19 bases remaining between them.

This rearrangement joins TRBV18 to TRBJ2-7; 10 bases align to TRBD2. V lost 6 bases to trimming and J lost 6 bases; unmatched junction nucleotides: 8. Germline V gene data show CDR1 as KGHSH and CDR2 as LQKENI. The CDR3 runs 14 residues. CDR3 protein: CASSSGTSVSEQYF. The CDR3 nucleotides are TGTGCCAGCTCCTCCGGGACTAGCGTCTCCGAGCAGTACTTC.

The rearrangement links TRBV5-4 to TRBJ1-4; D not certain. Looked up from germline, CDR1 is SGHNT and CDR2 is YYREEE (reference sequence). This CDR3 comprises 13 residues. V was pared by 4 bases and J by 8 bases, with 12 bases between. CDR3 region: CASSPPSNEKLFF. The CDR3 nucleotides read TGTGCCAGCAGCCCCCCCAGCAACGAAAAACTGTTTTTT.

This clone appeared a few times. This chain connects TRBV30 to TRBJ2-3, with 9 bases that match TRBD1. The germline V gene encodes CDR1 GTSNPN and CDR2 SVGIG (reference sequence). The junction had 7 bases not matched to a gene; V was cut back by 3 bases and J by 3 bases. The CDR3 loop spans 15 amino acids. The CDR3 sequence is CAWRRGQGQTDTQYF. CDR3 DNA sequence: TGTGCCTGGAGAAGGGGACAGGGTCAAACAGATACGCAGTATTTT.

The rearrangement links TRBV4-1 to TRBJ1-5; no firm D call. The V and J ends lost 0 bases and 2 bases respectively, with 8 bases between them. CDR1 is MGHRA, CDR2 YSYEKL, per germline. There are 15 residues in the CDR3. The CDR3 DNA follows: TGCGCCAGCAGCCAAGATGGTTTTGGCAATCAGCCCCAGCATTTT. Translation gives CASSQDGFGNQPQHF.

The genes are TRBV5-4 and TRBJ2-1; a possible D gene is TRBD2 (7 bases). The CDR3 covers 14 residues. Germline V gives CDR1 SGHNT, CDR2 YYREEE (reference sequence). Deletions cut 2 bases from V and 5 bases from J, with 11 bases between. The CDR3 DNA reads as TGTGCCAGCAGCTTCAGAGGGGGGGACAATGAGCAGTTCTTC. Residues: CASSFRGGDNEQFF.

The CDR3 region has the DNA TGTGCCATCAGCCAAACTAGCGGGGTGTACAATGAGCAGTTCTTC. Translated: CAISQTSGVYNEQFF. V and J are TRBV10-3 and TRBJ2-1; 10 nucleotides line up with TRBD2. The CDR3 consists of 15 residues. Germline-derived CDR1 and CDR2 are ENHRY and SYGVKD. V gave up 6 bases and J gave up 4 bases; unmatched junction bases: 6.

The chain combines TRBV7-9 with TRBJ2-2, with 9 bases fitting TRBD1. CDR1 is SEHNR and CDR2 is FQNEAQ in the germline V gene (reference sequence). The CDR3 sequence is 14 residues long. V dropped 4 bases and J dropped 7; count of bases not matched to a gene: 4. The DNA for the CDR3 is TGTGCCAGCAGCTCCGGGACAGGGATCGGGGAGCTGTTTTTT. Translated, it gives CASSSGTGIGELFF.

In its sample, this clone was seen a few times. This chain joins TRBV10-2 and TRBJ2-5, with TRBD2 matching 9 bases. Germline CDR1 is WSHSY and CDR2 is SAAADI. The length of the CDR3 is 17 residues. V shed 0 bases, J shed 4 bases, and the junction held 9 bases outside the gene matches. CDR3 DNA sequence: TGCGCCAGCAGTGAGTCGTTGGGACTAGCAGGAGGAGAGACCCAGTACTTC. Protein product: CASSESLGLAGGETQYF.

This chain uses TRBV25-1 with TRBJ2-3, with 14 bases aligning to TRBD2. The CDR3 extends over 18 amino acids. V lost 1 base to trimming and J lost 4 bases; unmatched junction nucleotides: 7. Germline CDR1 is MGHDK and CDR2 is SYGVNS. This chain's CDR3 is CASSELKGLAGVPDTQYF. CDR3 DNA sequence: TGTGCCAGCAGTGAATTGAAGGGACTAGCGGGAGTCCCAGATACGCAGTATTTT.

The chain combines TRBV5-4 with TRBJ2-2, with no clear D. V was cut by 1 base and J by 6 bases, with 7 bases left in between. CDR3 size: 13 residues. Germline V CDR1 and CDR2: SGHNT, YYREEE (reference sequence). CDR3 protein: CASSLLLAGELFF. The DNA of the CDR3 is TGTGCCAGCAGCTTGTTGCTCGCCGGGGAGCTGTTTTTT.

The V gene is TRBV14, the J gene TRBJ2-1; 8 positions agree with TRBD2. CDR1 is SGHDN and CDR2 is FVKESK in the germline V gene. V lost 0 bases and J lost 0; bases outside the gene matches: 4. CDR3 length: 17 amino acids. DNA of the CDR3: TGTGCCAGCAGCCAAGATAGGGGGACTAGCTCCTACAATGAGCAGTTCTTC. This gives the protein CASSQDRGTSSYNEQFF.

V is TRBV5-1 and J is TRBJ2-3, with D perhaps being TRBD1 or TRBD2 (5 bases each). Germline V CDR1 and CDR2: SGHRS, YFSETQ. V shed 4 bases and J shed 2 bases, with 14 bases lying between them. This CDR3 is 15 amino acids long. The CDR3 sequence: CASSPPTGPTDTQYF. The DNA for the CDR3 is TGCGCCAGCAGCCCCCCGACGGGACCCACAGATACGCAGTATTTT.

The gene calls are TRBV5-8 and TRBJ2-1; TRBD2 matches 14 bases. The ends lost 0 bases at V and 8 bases at J; junction bases unmatched: 4. The CDR3 runs to 16 residues. CDR1 is SGHTS, CDR2 YDEGEE, per germline. CDR3 nucleotide sequence: TGTGCCAGCAGCTTGGGACTAGCGGGAGGGTTTCATGAGCAGTTCTTC. It codes for CASSLGLAGGFHEQFF. The entire variable domain, with the rest obtained from reference TRBV5-8 and TRBJ2-1, is as follows: EAGVTQSPTHLIKTRGQQATLRCSPISGHTSVYWYQQALGLGLQFLLWYDEGEERNRGNFPPRFSGRQFPNYSSELNVNALELEDSALYLCASSLGLAGGFHEQFFGPGTRLTVL.

The chain employs TRBV28 and TRBJ1-2; a weak D match, TRBD1 (5 bases). Trimming pared 3 bases from V and 8 bases from J, leaving 16 bases between. Per germline, CDR1 MDHEN and CDR2 SYDVKM. The CDR3 is 14 residues long. This CDR3 reads CASSFLGREGGYTF. In DNA, the CDR3 is TGTGCCAGCAGTTTTCTCGGCAGGGAGGGCGGCTACACCTTC.

The rearrangement links TRBV7-2 to TRBJ2-5; the D gene is possibly TRBD2 (5 bases). V shed 11 bases and J shed 2 bases, with 12 bases lying between them. Germline CDR1 is SGHTA and CDR2 is FQGNSA. CDR3 length equals 12 residues. CDR3 residues: CAGNSVQETQYF. The CDR3 nucleotides read TGTGCCGGGAATAGCGTACAAGAGACCCAGTACTTC.

The chain recombines TRBV9 with TRBJ2-3; the match to TRBD2 covers 7 bases. Germline-derived CDR1 and CDR2 are SGDLS and YYNGEE. CDR3 length: 16 residues. The junction had 7 bases not matched to a gene; V was cut back by 3 bases and J by 0 bases. As DNA, the CDR3 is TGTGCCAGCAGCGATCCTCCTAGCGGTAGCACAGATACGCAGTATTTT. It codes for CASSDPPSGSTDTQYF. The full variable domain, with the rest looked up from reference TRBV9 and TRBJ2-3, is DSGVTQTPKHLITATGQRVTLRCSPRSGDLSVYWYQQSLDQGLQFLIQYYNGEERAKGNILERFSAQQFPDLHSELNLSSLELGDSALYFCASSDPPSGSTDTQYFGPGTRLTVL.

The chain joins TRBV19 to TRBJ2-1; 12 bases match TRBD2. Unmatched junction bases numbered 4, after V lost 6 bases and J lost 7 bases. This CDR3 has 14 amino acids. Per germline, CDR1 LNHDA and CDR2 SQIVND (reference sequence). The CDR3 region is CASRVTSGSNEQFF. For the CDR3, the DNA is TGTGCCAGTAGGGTGACTAGCGGGAGTAATGAGCAGTTCTTC.

The chain couples TRBV30 to TRBJ1-4; D is possibly TRBD1 (5 bases). The length of the CDR3 is 15 residues. Trimming shortened V by 3 bases and J by 1 base, and 12 bases separated the two germline ends. Germline V gene data show CDR1 as GTSNPN and CDR2 as SVGIG (reference sequence). CDR3 bases: TGTGCCTGGAGGGGGCAGGGAGAAACTAATGAAAAACTGTTTTTT. It translates to CAWRGQGETNEKLFF.

The chain links TRBV7-9 to TRBJ1-6; possible D gene TRBD1, 6 bases. V was shortened by 5 bases and J by 6 bases, with 14 bases between the two germline ends. CDR1 SEHNR and CDR2 FQNEAQ come from the germline V gene (reference sequence). This CDR3 contains 15 residues. In DNA form, the CDR3 reads TGTGCCAGCAGCAGCGGACAGTTCTCTAATTCACCCCTCCACTTT. Translation gives CASSSGQFSNSPLHF.

CDR3 bases: TGTGCCAGCAGCCCCGTCGGGGGGGGCGAGCAGTACTTC. Protein sequence: CASSPVGGGEQYF. The chain has TRBV7-6 and TRBJ2-7; 8 positions match TRBD2. Trimming took 5 bases from V and 6 from J; bases not matched to a gene: 6. CDR3 length: 13 residues. The V gene's germline CDR1 is SGHVS and CDR2 FNYEAQ. Based on the CDR3 plus reference TRBV7-6 and TRBJ2-7, the full variable domain is GAGVSQSPRYKVTKRGQDVALRCDPISGHVSLYWYRQALGQGPEFLTYFNYEAQQDKSGLPNDRFSAERPEGSISTLTIQRTEQRDSAMYRCASSPVGGGEQYFGPGTRLTVT.

The chain has TRBV7-2 and TRBJ1-1; D remains ambiguous. CDR1 SGHTA and CDR2 FQGNSA come from the germline V gene. With 1 base removed from V and 4 bases from J, the gap between germline ends came to 10 bases. CDR3 length: 14 residues. CDR3 DNA sequence: TGTGCCAGCAGCTTAGTCGGGCCTGGCACTGAAGCTTTCTTT. Translation gives CASSLVGPGTEAFF.

The gene calls are TRBV28 and TRBJ2-1; possibly TRBD1 or TRBD2 for D (5 bases each). Germline V gene data show CDR1 as MDHEN and CDR2 as SYDVKM. The CDR3 loop spans 13 amino acids. The V gene lost 8 bases and the J gene lost 6 bases, with 14 bases spanning the gap. CDR3 bases: TGTGCCAGCCTAGGGACCCAGGGCAATGAGCAGTTCTTC. Protein product: CASLGTQGNEQFF.

The chain employs TRBV20-1 and TRBJ2-1; TRBD2 is a possible D gene (6 bases). This CDR3 is built from 11 residues. V was shortened by 6 bases and J by 9 bases, with 12 bases between the two germline ends. Germline V lookup: CDR1 DFQATT, CDR2 SNEGSKA (reference sequence). The CDR3 is CSARKGGEQFF. CDR3 coding DNA: TGCAGTGCCAGGAAGGGAGGTGAGCAGTTCTTC.

This chain links TRBV18 with TRBJ2-7, with TRBD2 matching 7 bases. Germline values: CDR1 KGHSH, CDR2 LQKENI. The CDR3 covers 16 residues. The junction had 12 bases not matched to a gene; V was cut back by 3 bases and J by 4 bases. CDR3 region: CASSPSRGGSRYEQYF. The CDR3 coding sequence is TGTGCCAGCTCACCTTCACGGGGCGGGAGCAGGTACGAGCAGTACTTC.

V is TRBV15 and J is TRBJ2-1, with 10 bases lining up with TRBD2. Germline-derived CDR1 and CDR2 are LNHNV and YYDKDF (reference sequence). The CDR3 totals 16 residues. V lost 3 bases, J lost 4 bases, and 6 bases stayed unmatched. The CDR3 nucleotides are TGTGCCACCAGCAGGGAATTAGCGGGAGGTTACAATGAGCAGTTCTTC. Protein product: CATSRELAGGYNEQFF.

The chain is built from TRBV19 and TRBJ2-3; D uncertain. Germline lookup yields CDR1 LNHDA and CDR2 SQIVND (reference sequence). Trimming took 6 bases from V and 2 from J, leaving 3 bases between them. The CDR3 covers 11 residues. The CDR3 here is CASSATDTQYF. CDR3 DNA: TGTGCCAGTAGCGCCACAGATACGCAGTATTTT. The full variable domain, rest sourced from reference TRBV19 and TRBJ2-3, is DGGITQSPKYLFRKEGQNVTLSCEQNLNHDAMYWYRQDPGQGLRLIYYSQIVNDFQKGDIAEGYSVSREKKESFPLTVTSAQKNPTAFYLCASSATDTQYFGPGTRLTVL.

The rearrangement joins TRBV5-1 to TRBJ1-4; weak D call: TRBD1 (5 bases). The CDR3 is 14 residues long. The germline V gene encodes CDR1 SGHRS and CDR2 YFSETQ. Between the trimmed V and J ends, which lost 4 bases and 4 bases, there was a span of 11 bases. The CDR3 DNA reads TGCGCCAGCAGCCACCGGGACGGTAATGAAAAACTGTTTTTT. Translation: CASSHRDGNEKLFF.

V is TRBV7-9 and J is TRBJ2-7, with 9 bases aligning to TRBD1. From germline, CDR1 is SEHNR and CDR2 FQNEAQ (reference sequence). The CDR3 runs to 14 residues. V was pared by 2 bases and J by 9 bases, with 8 bases of the junction left unmatched. The CDR3 nucleotides read TGTGCCAGCAGCTTAAAGGGACAGGGAGCAGGGCAGTACTTC. It is translated as CASSLKGQGAGQYF.